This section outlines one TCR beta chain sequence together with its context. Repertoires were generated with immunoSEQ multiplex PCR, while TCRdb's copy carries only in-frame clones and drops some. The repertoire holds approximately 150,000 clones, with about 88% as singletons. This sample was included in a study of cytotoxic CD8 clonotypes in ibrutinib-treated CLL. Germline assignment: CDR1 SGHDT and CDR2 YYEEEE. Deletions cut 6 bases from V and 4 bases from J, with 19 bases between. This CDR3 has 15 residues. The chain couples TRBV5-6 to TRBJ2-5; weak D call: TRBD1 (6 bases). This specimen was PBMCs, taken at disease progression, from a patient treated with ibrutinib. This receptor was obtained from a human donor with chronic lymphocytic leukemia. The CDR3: CASNYVGARRETQYF. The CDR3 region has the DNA TGTGCCAGCAACTACGTGGGGGCGCGGCGAGAGACCCAGTACTTC.